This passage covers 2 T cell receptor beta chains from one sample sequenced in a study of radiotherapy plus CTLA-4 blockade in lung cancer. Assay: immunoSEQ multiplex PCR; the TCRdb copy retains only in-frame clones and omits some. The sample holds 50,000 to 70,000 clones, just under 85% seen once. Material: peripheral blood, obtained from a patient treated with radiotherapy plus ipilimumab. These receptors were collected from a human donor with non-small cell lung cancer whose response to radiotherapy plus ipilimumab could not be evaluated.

The CDR3, as DNA: TGCGCCAGCAGCCAAGATGCGTCGGGGGGTTTAAAGACCCAGTACTTC. This gives the protein CASSQDASGGLKTQYF. The chain combines TRBV4-3 with TRBJ2-5, with TRBD2 identical over 7 bases. Germline trimming cut 0 bases from V and 6 bases from J; bases unmatched to any gene: 10. The germline V gene encodes CDR1 LGHNA and CDR2 YSLEER. There are 16 residues in the CDR3.

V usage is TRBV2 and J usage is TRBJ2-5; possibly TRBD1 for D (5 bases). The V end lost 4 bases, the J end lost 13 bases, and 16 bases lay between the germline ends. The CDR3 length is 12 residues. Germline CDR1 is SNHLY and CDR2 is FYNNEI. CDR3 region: CASSATLMQGYF. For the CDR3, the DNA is TGTGCCAGCAGTGCAACGCTCATGCAGGGGTACTTC.